Shown below are 12 T cell receptor beta chains from a single sample sequenced in a study of cytomegalovirus exposure and HLA in healthy donors. The PCR used 60 Vbeta and 13 Jbeta primers. The method was immunoSEQ multiplex PCR; TCRdb's version includes in-frame clones alone and lacks a portion of them. The table lists approximately 80,000 clones. The material sequenced was PBMCs. The receptors were sampled from a man aged 18 to 30 in good health and CMV-seropositive.

This sequence joins TRBV29-1 and TRBJ1-1; D is possibly TRBD1 (5 bases). Germline lookup yields CDR1 SQVTM and CDR2 ANQGSEA. The V end lost 5 bases, the J end lost 2 bases, and 12 bases lay between the germline ends. The CDR3 totals 13 residues. CDR3 sequence reads: CSVPGHLNTEAFF. CDR3 in DNA: TGCAGCGTTCCCGGACACCTCAACACTGAAGCTTTCTTT.

The V gene is TRBV19, the J gene TRBJ1-1, with D tentatively TRBD1 (5 bases). Trimming pared 3 bases from V and 4 bases from J, leaving 15 bases between. Germline V gene lookup returns CDR1 LNHDA and CDR2 SQIVND (reference sequence). This CDR3 region has 15 residues. CDR3 sequence reads: CASSIDPAGPTEAFF. The CDR3 nucleotides read TGTGCCAGTAGTATTGACCCCGCAGGGCCCACTGAAGCTTTCTTT.

This chain links TRBV6-5 with TRBJ2-3, with D perhaps matching TRBD1 (5 bases). This CDR3 spans 13 amino acids. Per the germline V gene, CDR1 is MNHEY and CDR2 is SVGAGI. Trimming took 10 bases from V and 4 from J, leaving 15 bases between them. The CDR3 sequence is CATPTVNPDTQYF. The CDR3 region has the DNA TGTGCCACCCCGACAGTGAACCCAGATACGCAGTATTTT.

In regard to this clone: Other DNA sequences in the same sample also yield this CDR3. This chain links TRBV28 with TRBJ1-1; unclear D gene. CDR3 length: 12 residues. Per the germline V gene, CDR1 is MDHEN and CDR2 is SYDVKM. Trimming removed 5 bases at V and 3 bases at J, with 7 bases between. CDR3: CASSPRDTEAFF. The DNA of the CDR3 is TGTGCCAGCAGTCCACGGGACACTGAAGCTTTCTTT.

J is TRBJ1-6 and V is TRBV5-1; possibly TRBD1 for D (5 bases). Germline lookup yields CDR1 SGHRS and CDR2 YFSETQ. The CDR3 has 16 amino acids. Deletions cut 1 base from V and 7 bases from J, with 15 bases between. The CDR3 DNA reads as TGCGCCAGCAGCTTGAAACCGGGGGATTACAATTCACCCCTCCACTTT. Protein product: CASSLKPGDYNSPLHF.

This chain connects TRBV11-3 to TRBJ2-1, with 11 bases that match TRBD2. The CDR3 covers 16 residues. J gave up 5 bases and V 4 bases, and 7 bases lay outside the gene matches. Germline V gene sequence: CDR1 SGHNT, CDR2 YENEEA. The DNA of the CDR3 is TGTGCCAGCAGCTCGGGGACTAGCGGCCCCGACAATGAGCAGTTCTTC. Translation: CASSSGTSGPDNEQFF.

The chain uses TRBV7-2 and TRBJ2-7; 12 nucleotides agree with TRBD2. Germline V gene data show CDR1 as SGHTA and CDR2 as FQGNSA. This CDR3 comprises 16 residues. The J segment lost 0 bases and the V segment lost 5 bases, leaving 5 bases of the junction unmatched. For the CDR3, the DNA is TGTGCCAGCAGCATTGGACTAGCGGGATCCTCCTACGAGCAGTACTTC. It yields the protein CASSIGLAGSSYEQYF.

The genes are TRBV19 and TRBJ1-2; D possibly corresponds to TRBD1 (6 bases). CDR3 length: 15 amino acids. Germline V lookup: CDR1 LNHDA, CDR2 SQIVND (reference sequence). V was clipped by 2 bases and J by 0 bases, with 10 bases between them. This chain's CDR3 is CASSITGRANYGYTF. The CDR3 DNA sequence: TGTGCCAGTAGTATAACAGGGAGAGCTAACTATGGCTACACCTTC.

The genes are TRBV27 and TRBJ1-6; TRBD1 agrees at 9 bases. This CDR3 contains 14 residues. CDR1 is MNHEY, CDR2 SMNVEV, per germline (reference sequence). J was trimmed by 7 bases and V by 7 bases; bases with no gene match: 5. CDR3 DNA: TGTGCCAGCACCGGGACAGGGAGGAATTCACCCCTCCACTTT. Translated: CASTGTGRNSPLHF.

The chain employs TRBV19 and TRBJ2-1, with a weak D call TRBD2 (6 bases). This CDR3 region has 17 residues. Trimming shortened V by 5 bases and J by 0 bases, and 17 bases separated the two germline ends. Germline assignment: CDR1 LNHDA and CDR2 SQIVND (reference sequence). In DNA form, the CDR3 reads TGTGCCAGTAGTCTCCTGGAGGGGCAGCGCTCCTACAATGAGCAGTTCTTC. Its translation: CASSLLEGQRSYNEQFF.

The J gene is TRBJ1-1, the V gene TRBV28; D gene ambiguous. Per the germline V gene, CDR1 is MDHEN and CDR2 is SYDVKM. The V gene lost 3 bases and the J gene lost 0 bases, with 8 bases spanning the gap. There are 14 residues in the CDR3. CDR3 amino acids: CASSLTRMNTEAFF. DNA for the CDR3: TGTGCCAGCAGTTTGACTCGTATGAACACTGAAGCTTTCTTT. The full variable domain, in which reference TRBV28 and TRBJ1-1 provide the parts outside the CDR3, is DVKVTQSSRYLVKRTGEKVFLECVQDMDHENMFWYRQDPGLGLRLIYFSYDVKMKEKGDIPEGYSVSREKKERFSLILESASTNQTSMYLCASSLTRMNTEAFFGQGTRLTVV.

This rearrangement joins TRBV4-1 to TRBJ2-1; D may correspond to TRBD1 or TRBD2 (9 bases each). Germline values: CDR1 MGHRA, CDR2 YSYEKL. The CDR3 runs to 18 residues. Trimming stripped 3 bases from V and 8 bases from J, with 26 bases between. In DNA, the CDR3 is TGCGCCAGCAGCCACCCGGGACAGGGCTTGAGCGGGAGGTATGAGCAGTTCTTC. It yields the protein CASSHPGQGLSGRYEQFF.